A selection of T cell receptor beta chains follows, all from one sample in a study of OX40 agonist ivuxolimab in advanced cancers. Produced via immunoSEQ multiplex PCR; TCRdb's table is partial and in-frame only. The sample holds fewer than 90,000 clones; 75% to 95% are singletons and the top ten take about 2.3%. The sequencing used CD4+ or CD8+ T cells sorted from blood, collected in a trial of the OX40 agonist ivuxolimab. The receptors derive from an adult with an advanced solid tumor such as melanoma, head and neck, liver or kidney cancer. The CDR3 runs from the conserved cysteine through the conserved F or W. Each record gives: J gene, clone size, V gene, D gene, CDR3 DNA, CDR3 protein. D genes are given only for firm matches. Only some rows state a clone size, as once, few, many or a class for expanded clones.

TRBJ2-4	NA	TRBV6-1	NA	TGTGCCAGCAGTGAATGGACTCCGGGTTCGCACATTCAGTACTTC	CASSEWTPGSHIQYF
TRBJ2-7	NA	TRBV2	NA	TGTGCCAGCAGGGGAGGTACCTACGAGCAGTACTTC	CASRGGTYEQYF
TRBJ1-2	NA	TRBV6-1	NA	TGTGCCAGCAGCCGTTACAGTAACTATGGCTACACCTTC	CASSRYSNYGYTF
TRBJ2-7	once	TRBV7-6	TRBD2	TGTGCCAGCAGCTTAGAGGGCCTAGCGGGAGTGGTGCAGTACTTC	CASSLEGLAGVVQYF
TRBJ2-1	NA	TRBV5-1	TRBD2	TGCGCCAGCAGCCTTCGGACTAGCGGGAGCCCCCCCTACAATGAGCAGTTCTTC	CASSLRTSGSPPYNEQFF
TRBJ1-2	NA	TRBV19	NA	TGTGCCAGTAGTGAGGGAGGCTATGGCTACACCTTC	CASSEGGYGYTF
TRBJ2-7	NA	TRBV28	NA	TGTGCCAGCACCGGATCGGGGAGCTACGAGCAGTACTTC	CASTGSGSYEQYF
TRBJ1-5	NA	TRBV28	NA	TGTGCCAGCAGTCCAAATGAGGGGAGGACGGGACAGCCCCAGCATTTT	CASSPNEGRTGQPQHF
TRBJ2-7	NA	TRBV5-5	TRBD1	TGTGCCAGCAGCTACTTAGGGGGCGACTTCGAGCAGTACTTC	CASSYLGGDFEQYF
TRBJ2-7	NA	TRBV6-4	TRBD1	TGTGCCAGCAGTGACGCGGGACAGGGGGTTCACGAGCAGTACTTC	CASSDAGQGVHEQYF
TRBJ1-1	NA	TRBV10-2	NA	TGCGCCAGCAGTCACCAAGACAGGTTGAACACTGAAGCTTTCTTT	CASSHQDRLNTEAFF
TRBJ1-1	NA	TRBV29-1	NA	TGCAGCGTTGCGCGGGGGCGGAACACTGAAGCTTTCTTT	CSVARGRNTEAFF
TRBJ2-1	NA	TRBV7-9	TRBD2	TGTGCCAGCAGTTCGATGGGCGGGAGCCACAATGAGCAGTTCTTC	CASSSMGGSHNEQFF
TRBJ1-5	NA	TRBV7-2	NA	TGTGCCAGCAGCTTAGTTTCGGGACCTTATAGCAATCAGCCCCAGCATTTT	CASSLVSGPYSNQPQHF
TRBJ2-5	NA	TRBV14	NA	TGTGCCAGCAGCCAAGATGCCTACATCCAAGAGACCCAGTACTTC	CASSQDAYIQETQYF